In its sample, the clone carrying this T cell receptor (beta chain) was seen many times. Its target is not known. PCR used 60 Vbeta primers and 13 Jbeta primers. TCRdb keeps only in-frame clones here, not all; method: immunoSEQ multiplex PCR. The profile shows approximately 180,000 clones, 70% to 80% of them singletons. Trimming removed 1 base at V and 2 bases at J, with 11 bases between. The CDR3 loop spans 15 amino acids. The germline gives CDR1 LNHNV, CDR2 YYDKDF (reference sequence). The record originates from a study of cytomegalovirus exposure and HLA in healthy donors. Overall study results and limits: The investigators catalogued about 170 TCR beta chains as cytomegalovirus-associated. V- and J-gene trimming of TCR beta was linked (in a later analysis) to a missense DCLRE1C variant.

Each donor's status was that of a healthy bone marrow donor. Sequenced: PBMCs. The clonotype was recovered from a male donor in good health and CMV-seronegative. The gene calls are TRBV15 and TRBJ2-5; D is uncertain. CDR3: CATSRGEIPQETQYF. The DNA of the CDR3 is TGTGCCACCAGCAGAGGAGAGATTCCTCAAGAGACCCAGTACTTC.